The present TCR beta chain was sequenced within a study of shared T cell receptors in the human thymus. Using immunoSEQ multiplex PCR, the repertoire was profiled, and TCRdb retains in-frame clones only, with some absent. The table lists hundreds of thousands of clones, 70% to 90% of them singletons. The germline CDR1 and CDR2 sequences are SQVTM and ANQGSEA. This CDR3 is built from 17 residues. The trim removed 0 bases at V and 8 bases at J, leaving 8 bases unmatched. The count of this clone is one. These sequences were also reported in another study, on human thymus T cells. This second study notes: The thymus tissue came from resections taken during corrective heart surgery.

The receptor comes from a boy less than two years old with a congenital heart defect. Sequences were obtained from thymocytes. This sequence joins TRBV29-1 and TRBJ2-1, with 15 nucleotides matching TRBD2. The CDR3 region is CSVEDQRTSGRVDEQFF. The CDR3 nucleotides read TGCAGCGTTGAAGATCAGAGGACTAGCGGGAGGGTCGATGAGCAGTTCTTC.